This T cell receptor (beta chain) appears in the sequencing data of a study of shared clonotypes between healthy human individuals. With 1 base removed from V and 6 bases from J, the gap between germline ends came to 16 bases. Per the germline V gene, CDR1 is SGHTA and CDR2 is FQGNSA. There are 16 residues in the CDR3. This clone is a singleton in its sample. Genomic DNA, for the unsorted samples, came from roughly 90 million PBMCs. Only in-frame clones appear in the TCRdb table, and some are missing; sequencing was by immunoSEQ multiplex PCR. The top ten hold roughly 13% of the sample, which has around 450,000 clones, roughly three quarters seen once.

The specimen sequenced was PBMCs. This receptor was identified in a woman aged 40 to 49 in good health. Some clones in this sample may be carry-over from other donors' samples. V gene TRBV7-2 combines with J gene TRBJ2-4, with D perhaps matching TRBD1 (7 bases). The CDR3 DNA reads TGTGCCAGCAGCTTAGAGGAGGGGGCGCGGGGAAACATTCAGTACTTC. It encodes CASSLEEGARGNIQYF.